The clone carrying this T cell receptor beta chain has more than one count but fewer than ten. As originally analysed: Counts of nucleated cells, estimated from reference gene primer amplification, were obtained. The repertoire was sequenced with immunoSEQ multiplex PCR; TCRdb's copy has only in-frame clones and lacks some. V and J calls and clone size are given by that table; D and trimming were obtained from the DNA. The table shows around 270,000 clones, with 70% to 85% occurring only once. Trimming left V 4 bases short and J 7 bases short, with 11 bases between. Germline V gene data show CDR1 as LNHNV and CDR2 as YYDKDF (reference sequence). CDR3 length: 12 residues. The data were obtained in a study of blood T cell repertoires in COVID-19. Study-wide context: Acute and convalescent COVID-19 samples came from the United States, Italy and Spain.

The specimen was peripheral blood. This chain links TRBV15 with TRBJ2-7; D uncertain. The clonotype comes from a human donor with COVID-19, enrolled during active disease. The donor label of this sample is uncertain. The CDR3 loop is CATSKRFGEQYF. The CDR3 nucleotides read TGTGCCACCAGCAAAAGGTTCGGGGAGCAGTACTTC.